This T cell receptor (beta chain) was identified in a study of cytomegalovirus exposure and HLA in healthy donors. Findings of the study overall: The study put 150 or so TCR beta chains on its list as cytomegalovirus-associated. Despite most TCR sequences being rare, some public TCRs occurred in many donors. The classifier reportedly diagnosed cytomegalovirus status with high sensitivity and specificity.

Remarks on this clone: What it binds is not known.

Data came from immunoSEQ multiplex PCR; TCRdb stores just in-frame clones and leaves some out. The repertoire holds about 110,000 clones, 70% to 90% seen once, with roughly 3% in the top ten. This TCR was sampled from a woman between 18 and 29 years old in good health and CMV-seronegative. Sample: PBMCs.

DNA for the CDR3: TGTGTGAGGGGGGGGAAAAGCTCCTACAATGAGCAGTTCTTC. Translation gives CVRGGKSSYNEQFF. The chain couples TRBV2 to TRBJ2-1; tentative D call: TRBD2 (7 bases). The CDR3 sequence is 14 residues long. The germline gives CDR1 SNHLY, CDR2 FYNNEI.